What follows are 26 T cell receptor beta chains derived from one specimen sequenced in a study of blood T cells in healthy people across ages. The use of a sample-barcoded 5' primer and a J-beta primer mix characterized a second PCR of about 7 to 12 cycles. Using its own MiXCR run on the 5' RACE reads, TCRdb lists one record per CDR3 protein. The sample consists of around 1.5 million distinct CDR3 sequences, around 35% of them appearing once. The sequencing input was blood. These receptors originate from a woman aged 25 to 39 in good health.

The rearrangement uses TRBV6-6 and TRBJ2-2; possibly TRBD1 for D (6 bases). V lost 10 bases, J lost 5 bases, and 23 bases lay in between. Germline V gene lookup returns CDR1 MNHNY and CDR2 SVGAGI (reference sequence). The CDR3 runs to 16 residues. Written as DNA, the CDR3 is TGTGCCACCATGGGGGCAGGGTCCCCCTATACCGGGGAGCTGTTTTTT. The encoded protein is CATMGAGSPYTGELFF.

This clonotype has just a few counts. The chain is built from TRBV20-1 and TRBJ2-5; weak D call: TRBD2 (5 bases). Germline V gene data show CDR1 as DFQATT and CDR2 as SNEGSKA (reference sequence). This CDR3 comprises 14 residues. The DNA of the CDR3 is TGCAGCGGACCGAGGACTCATACCCAAGAGACCCAGTACTTC. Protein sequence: CSGPRTHTQETQYF.

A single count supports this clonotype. The DNA of the CDR3 is TGTGCCAGCAGCTTAGCGGTCGGGACTAGCGGGAACCGGGAGCTGTTTTTT. This codes for CASSLAVGTSGNRELFF. This chain connects TRBV7-6 to TRBJ2-2; 13 bases match TRBD2. The V gene's germline CDR1 is SGHVS and CDR2 FNYEAQ. Losses at the gene ends were 0 bases for V and 9 bases for J; bases not matched to a gene: 7. This CDR3 comprises 17 residues.

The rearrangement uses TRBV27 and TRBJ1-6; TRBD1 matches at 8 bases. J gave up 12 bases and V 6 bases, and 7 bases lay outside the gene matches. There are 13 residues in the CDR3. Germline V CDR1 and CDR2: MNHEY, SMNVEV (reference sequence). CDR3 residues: CASSGQGIQPLHF. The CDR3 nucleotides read TGTGCCAGCAGCGGACAGGGAATTCAACCCCTCCACTTT.

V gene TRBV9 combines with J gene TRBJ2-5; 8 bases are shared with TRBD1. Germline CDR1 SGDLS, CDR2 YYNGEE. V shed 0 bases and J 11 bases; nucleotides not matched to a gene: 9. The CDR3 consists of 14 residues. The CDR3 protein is CASSVVEDRAEQYF. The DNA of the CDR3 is TGTGCCAGCAGCGTAGTAGAGGACAGGGCTGAGCAGTACTTC.

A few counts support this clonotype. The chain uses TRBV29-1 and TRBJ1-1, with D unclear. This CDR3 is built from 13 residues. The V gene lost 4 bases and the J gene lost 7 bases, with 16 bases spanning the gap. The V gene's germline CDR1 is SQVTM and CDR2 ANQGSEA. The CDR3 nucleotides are TGCAGCGTTGTATTCCTAATCGGTCTTGAAGCTTTCTTT. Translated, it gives CSVVFLIGLEAFF.

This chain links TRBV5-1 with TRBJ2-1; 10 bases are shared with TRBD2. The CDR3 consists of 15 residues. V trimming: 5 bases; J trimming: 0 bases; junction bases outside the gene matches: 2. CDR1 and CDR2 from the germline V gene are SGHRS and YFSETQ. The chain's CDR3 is CASRVAGGSYNEQFF. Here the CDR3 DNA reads TGCGCCAGCAGGGTAGCGGGAGGCTCCTACAATGAGCAGTTCTTC.

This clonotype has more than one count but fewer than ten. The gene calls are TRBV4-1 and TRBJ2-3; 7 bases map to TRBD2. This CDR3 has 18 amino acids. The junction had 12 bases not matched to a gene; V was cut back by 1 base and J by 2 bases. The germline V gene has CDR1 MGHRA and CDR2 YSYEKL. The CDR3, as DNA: TGCGCCAGCAGCCAAGGCCAGGGAGCGGGGATCTACACAGATACGCAGTATTTT. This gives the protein CASSQGQGAGIYTDTQYF.

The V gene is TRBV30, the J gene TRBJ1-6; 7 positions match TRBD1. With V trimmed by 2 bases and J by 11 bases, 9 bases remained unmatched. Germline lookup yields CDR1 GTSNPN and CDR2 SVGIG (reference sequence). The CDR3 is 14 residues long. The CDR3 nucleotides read TGTGCCTGGAGTCAGACAGGGCTCGGTACACCCCTCCACTTT. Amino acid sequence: CAWSQTGLGTPLHF.

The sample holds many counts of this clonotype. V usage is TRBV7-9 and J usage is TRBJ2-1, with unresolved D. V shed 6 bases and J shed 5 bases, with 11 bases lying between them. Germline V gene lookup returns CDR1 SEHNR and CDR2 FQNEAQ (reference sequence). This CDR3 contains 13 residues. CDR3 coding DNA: TGTGCCAGCAGTTTGGTAGGGCACAATGAGCAGTTCTTC. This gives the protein CASSLVGHNEQFF.

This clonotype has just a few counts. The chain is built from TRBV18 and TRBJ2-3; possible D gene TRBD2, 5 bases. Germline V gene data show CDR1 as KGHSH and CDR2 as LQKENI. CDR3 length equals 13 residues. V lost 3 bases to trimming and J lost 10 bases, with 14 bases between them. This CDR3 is CASSPDGIQPQYF. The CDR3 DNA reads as TGTGCCAGCTCACCGGACGGGATACAACCGCAGTATTTT.

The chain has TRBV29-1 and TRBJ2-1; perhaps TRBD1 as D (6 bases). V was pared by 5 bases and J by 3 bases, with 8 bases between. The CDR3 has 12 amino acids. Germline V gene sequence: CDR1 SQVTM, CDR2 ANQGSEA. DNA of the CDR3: TGCAGCGTTAGGGGGTTCTACAATGAGCAGTTCTTC. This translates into CSVRGFYNEQFF.

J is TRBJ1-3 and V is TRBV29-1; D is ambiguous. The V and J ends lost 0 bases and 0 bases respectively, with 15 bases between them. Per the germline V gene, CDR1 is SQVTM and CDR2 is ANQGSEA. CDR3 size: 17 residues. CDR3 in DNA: TGCAGCGTTGAAGATCTATATGAGTCGAGCTCTGGAAACACCATATATTTT. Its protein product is CSVEDLYESSSGNTIYF.

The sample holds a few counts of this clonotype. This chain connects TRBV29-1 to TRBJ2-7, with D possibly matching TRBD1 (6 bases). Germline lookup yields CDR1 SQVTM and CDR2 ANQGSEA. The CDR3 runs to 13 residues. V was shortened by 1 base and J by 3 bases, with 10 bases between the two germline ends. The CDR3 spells CSVEVGRGYEQYF. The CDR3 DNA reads TGCAGCGTTGAAGTAGGCAGGGGCTACGAGCAGTACTTC.

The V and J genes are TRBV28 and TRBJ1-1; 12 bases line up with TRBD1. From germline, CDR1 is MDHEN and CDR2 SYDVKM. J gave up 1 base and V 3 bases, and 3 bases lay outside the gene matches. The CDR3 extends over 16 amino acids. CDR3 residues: CASSFGGQGANTEAFF. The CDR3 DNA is TGTGCCAGCAGTTTTGGGGGACAGGGGGCGAACACTGAAGCTTTCTTT.

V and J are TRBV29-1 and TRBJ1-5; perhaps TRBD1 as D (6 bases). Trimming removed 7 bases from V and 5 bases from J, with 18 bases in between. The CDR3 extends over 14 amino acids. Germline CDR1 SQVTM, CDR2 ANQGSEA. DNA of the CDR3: TGCAGCGCCGGAGGTCGGACAGCCGATCAGCCCCAGCATTTT. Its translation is CSAGGRTADQPQHF.

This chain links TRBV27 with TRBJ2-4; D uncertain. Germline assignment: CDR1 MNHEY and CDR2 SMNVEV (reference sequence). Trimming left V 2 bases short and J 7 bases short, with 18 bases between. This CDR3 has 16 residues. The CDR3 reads CASSLVGQVFPNIQYF. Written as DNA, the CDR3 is TGTGCCAGCAGTTTAGTCGGTCAGGTCTTTCCGAACATTCAGTACTTC.

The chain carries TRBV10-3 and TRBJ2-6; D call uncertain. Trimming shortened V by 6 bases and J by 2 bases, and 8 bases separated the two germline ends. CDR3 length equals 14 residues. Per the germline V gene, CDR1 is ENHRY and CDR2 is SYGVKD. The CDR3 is CAISSRAGANVLTF. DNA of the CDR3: TGTGCCATCAGCAGCCGGGCTGGGGCCAACGTCCTGACTTTC.

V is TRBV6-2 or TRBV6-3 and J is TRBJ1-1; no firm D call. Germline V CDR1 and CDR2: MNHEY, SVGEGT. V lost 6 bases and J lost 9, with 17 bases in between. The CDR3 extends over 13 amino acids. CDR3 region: CASRSGPPKQAFF. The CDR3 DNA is TGTGCCAGCAGGTCCGGACCGCCAAAGCAAGCTTTCTTT.

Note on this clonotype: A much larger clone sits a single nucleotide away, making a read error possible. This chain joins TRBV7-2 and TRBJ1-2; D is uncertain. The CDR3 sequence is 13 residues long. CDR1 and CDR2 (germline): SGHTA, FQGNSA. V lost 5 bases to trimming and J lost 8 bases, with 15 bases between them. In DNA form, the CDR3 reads TGTGCCAGCAGCCTTACACAAACGGGGGGCTACACCTTC. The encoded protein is CASSLTQTGGYTF.

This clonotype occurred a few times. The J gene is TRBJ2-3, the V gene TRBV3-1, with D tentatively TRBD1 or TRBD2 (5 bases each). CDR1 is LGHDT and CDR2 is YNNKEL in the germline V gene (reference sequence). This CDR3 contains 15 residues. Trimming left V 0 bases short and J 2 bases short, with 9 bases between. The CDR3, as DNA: TGTGCCAGCAGCCAAGACGGGGCCTTCACAGATACGCAGTATTTT. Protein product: CASSQDGAFTDTQYF.

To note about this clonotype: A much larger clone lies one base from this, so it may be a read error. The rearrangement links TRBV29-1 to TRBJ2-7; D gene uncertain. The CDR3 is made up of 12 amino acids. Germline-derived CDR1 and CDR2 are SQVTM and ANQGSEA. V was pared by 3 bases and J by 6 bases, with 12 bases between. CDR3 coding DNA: TGCAGCGTTGATTTACGGTCGGGCGAGCAGTACTTC. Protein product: CSVDLRSGEQYF.

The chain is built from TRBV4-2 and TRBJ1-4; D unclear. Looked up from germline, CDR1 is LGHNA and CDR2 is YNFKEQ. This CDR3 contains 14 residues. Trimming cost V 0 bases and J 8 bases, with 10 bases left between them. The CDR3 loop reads CASSQERIGEKLFF. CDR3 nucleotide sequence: TGTGCCAGCAGCCAAGAACGGATAGGGGAAAAACTGTTTTTT.

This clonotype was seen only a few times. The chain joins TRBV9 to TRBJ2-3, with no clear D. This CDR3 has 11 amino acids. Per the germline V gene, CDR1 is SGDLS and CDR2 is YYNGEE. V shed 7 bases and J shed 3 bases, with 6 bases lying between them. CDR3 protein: CASGPTDTQYF. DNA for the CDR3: TGTGCCAGCGGTCCTACAGATACGCAGTATTTT.

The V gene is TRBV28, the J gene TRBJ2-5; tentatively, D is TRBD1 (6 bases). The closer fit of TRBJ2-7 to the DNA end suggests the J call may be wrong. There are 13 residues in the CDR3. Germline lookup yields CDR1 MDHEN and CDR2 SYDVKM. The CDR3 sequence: CATKDSFLCEQYF. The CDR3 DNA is TGTGCCACCAAGGACAGTTTTCTCTGCGAGCAGTACTTC.

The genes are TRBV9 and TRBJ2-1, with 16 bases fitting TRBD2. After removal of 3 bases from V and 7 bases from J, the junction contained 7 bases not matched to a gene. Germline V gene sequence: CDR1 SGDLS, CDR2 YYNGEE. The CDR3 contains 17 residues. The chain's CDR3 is CASSAGTSGRVWNEQFF. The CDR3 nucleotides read TGTGCCAGCAGCGCTGGGACTAGCGGGAGGGTTTGGAATGAGCAGTTCTTC.